A single sample gave rise to the 28 T cell receptor beta chains below, sequenced in a study of neurological immune-mediated disorders (dated by TCRdb to the late 2010s). The method behind the library was 5' RACE. Instrument on record: Illumina HiSeq 2500. Using fastp trimming at Q25 and MiXCR clonotype assembly, TCRdb reanalyzed the public sequencing data and kept in-frame beta chains. Rows are unified per CDR3 protein, each entry keeping the most common DNA and genes. The sample has some 70,000 distinct CDR3 sequences on record, 4.5% of them singletons. The top ten clones comprise less than 8% of the sample. Sequencing used PBMCs. The receptors here all came from a man younger than 45 with multiple sclerosis.

This clonotype was recorded a few times. The rearrangement links TRBV6-6 to TRBJ1-5; D call uncertain. V was trimmed by 5 bases and J by 8 bases, leaving 10 bases between them. Germline-derived CDR1 and CDR2 are MNHNY and SVGAGI (reference sequence). The CDR3 runs to 12 residues. CDR3: CASSLVSEPQHF. Written as DNA, the CDR3 is TGTGCCAGCAGTCTCGTATCCGAGCCCCAGCATTTT.

Details on this clonotype: One junction end does not reproduce the germline sequence, and a read error may be involved. The chain joins TRBV7-3 to TRBJ1-6; tentative D call: TRBD1 (5 bases). Germline V gene data show CDR1 as SGHTA and CDR2 as FQGTGA. This CDR3 has 13 residues. CDR3 amino acids: CASSLARDSPLNF. The DNA for the CDR3 is TGTGCCAGCAGCTTGGCGAGGGACTCACCCCTCAACTTT.

The rearrangement links TRBV10-1 to TRBJ1-1; D is ambiguous. Germline V gene lookup returns CDR1 WNHNN and CDR2 SYGVQD (reference sequence). V was clipped by 5 bases and J by 1 base, with 8 bases between them. CDR3 size: 13 residues. The CDR3 spells CASSRKGNTEAFF. DNA of the CDR3: TGCGCCAGCAGTAGGAAAGGGAACACTGAAGCTTTCTTT.

This clonotype was counted at least ten times. J is TRBJ1-1 and V is TRBV7-9; D may be TRBD1 (6 bases). Trimming took 2 bases from V and 7 from J, leaving 14 bases between them. This CDR3 has 14 residues. In germline, CDR1 is SEHNR, CDR2 FQNEAQ (reference sequence). The CDR3 sequence: CASSLILPTGEAFF. CDR3 DNA sequence: TGTGCCAGCAGCTTAATCCTCCCGACAGGTGAAGCTTTCTTT.

This clonotype has at least ten counts. The DNA of the CDR3 is TGTGCCAGCACCAGAGCGGGGGGGACGGAGACCCAGTACTTC. Translating gives CASTRAGGTETQYF. The rearrangement links TRBV7-9 to TRBJ2-5; 10 nucleotides match TRBD2. The V segment lost 7 bases and the J segment 5 bases; nucleotides outside the gene matches: 7. This CDR3 has 14 amino acids. Germline CDR1 is SEHNR and CDR2 is FQNEAQ (reference sequence).

J is TRBJ1-1 and V is TRBV5-1; D is perhaps TRBD1 (6 bases). Trimming took 0 bases from V and 1 from J, leaving 10 bases between them. The CDR3 has 15 residues. Germline-derived CDR1 and CDR2 are SGHRS and YFSETQ. The CDR3 sequence is CASSLGHRENTEAFF. The CDR3 DNA reads as TGCGCCAGCAGCTTGGGCCACAGGGAGAACACTGAAGCTTTCTTT.

This clonotype was seen ten or more times. This chain uses TRBV5-1 with TRBJ1-2; D ambiguous. Germline CDR1 and CDR2: SGHRS and YFSETQ. The CDR3 is made up of 12 amino acids. The V and J ends lost 0 bases and 14 bases respectively, with 14 bases between them. This chain's CDR3 is CASSLDPTLLTF. As DNA, the CDR3 is TGCGCCAGCAGCTTGGATCCGACTTTGTTGACCTTC.

This clonotype was counted at least ten times. One end of the junction does not line up with germline, which may come from a read error. The chain has TRBV4-1 and TRBJ1-6; no firm D call. The CDR3 contains 16 residues. The germline CDR1 and CDR2 sequences are MGHRA and YSYEKL. CDR3 coding DNA: TGCGCCAGCAGCCCTGCGCTGCGGGCGGATAATTCACCCCTCAACTTT. It yields the protein CASSPALRADNSPLNF.

This clonotype was counted ten times or more. The chain has TRBV5-1 and TRBJ1-1; D is ambiguous. Germline V gene sequence: CDR1 SGHRS, CDR2 YFSETQ. This CDR3 is built from 13 residues. The V and J ends lost 4 bases and 6 bases respectively, with 13 bases between them. CDR3: CASSPNPGSEAFF. The CDR3, as DNA: TGCGCCAGCAGCCCCAATCCGGGGTCTGAAGCTTTCTTT. The variable domain in full, with the rest retrieved from reference TRBV5-1 and TRBJ1-1, is KAGVTQTPRYLIKTRGQQVTLSCSPISGHRSVSWYQQTPGQGLQFLFEYFSETQRNKGNFPGRFSGRQFSNSRSEMNVSTLELGDSALYLCASSPNPGSEAFFGQGTRLTVV.

There are many counts of this clonotype. The V call is TRBV5-1, the J call TRBJ2-1; D might be TRBD1 (5 bases). The germline CDR1 and CDR2 sequences are SGHRS and YFSETQ. The CDR3 runs 15 residues. The V and J ends lost 4 bases and 0 bases respectively, with 11 bases between them. CDR3 DNA: TGCGCCAGCAGCCTAGGGGCGGCCTCCTACAATGAGCAGTTCTTC. Amino acid sequence: CASSLGAASYNEQFF.

Ten or more counts support this clonotype. The chain links TRBV18 to TRBJ2-2; possibly TRBD2 for D (7 bases). The CDR3 contains 16 residues. Germline V gene sequence: CDR1 KGHSH, CDR2 LQKENI. With 0 bases removed from V and 8 bases from J, the gap between germline ends came to 16 bases. The CDR3 loop is CASSPPGGDRRGELFF. The CDR3 DNA follows: TGTGCCAGCTCACCACCAGGGGGGGACCGACGTGGGGAGCTGTTTTTT.

This clonotype was seen ten or more times. V usage is TRBV18 and J usage is TRBJ1-2; unclear D gene. The CDR3 has 13 amino acids. The V gene's germline CDR1 is KGHSH and CDR2 LQKENI. V lost 3 bases and J 6 bases, leaving 11 bases between the germline ends. The DNA of the CDR3 is TGTGCCAGCTCACCGAGAGGGAGCGATGGCTACACCTTC. It yields the protein CASSPRGSDGYTF.

The J gene is TRBJ1-1, the V gene TRBV5-1; D is undetermined. The CDR3 spans 12 residues. Germline-derived CDR1 and CDR2 are SGHRS and YFSETQ. V gave up 5 bases and J gave up 4 bases, with 9 bases separating them. CDR3 sequence (DNA): TGCGCCAGCAGAGGGAGGAGCACTGAAGCTTTCTTT. Translated, it gives CASRGRSTEAFF.

This clonotype was picked up a small number of times. The gene calls are TRBV5-1 and TRBJ1-1; D possibly corresponds to TRBD1 (5 bases). CDR1 and CDR2 (germline): SGHRS, YFSETQ. The CDR3 is made up of 15 amino acids. The ends were cut back, 0 bases at V and 1 base at J, with 10 bases in the middle. This chain's CDR3 is CASSLAMGRNTEAFF. Here the CDR3 DNA reads TGCGCCAGCAGCTTGGCCATGGGGCGGAACACTGAAGCTTTCTTT.

The J gene is TRBJ2-3, the V gene TRBV4-2, with D perhaps being TRBD1 or TRBD2 (7 bases each). The CDR3 totals 18 residues. V was trimmed by 3 bases and J by 4 bases, leaving 23 bases between them. Germline V gene data show CDR1 as LGHNA and CDR2 as YNFKEQ. The CDR3 nucleotides are TGTGCCAGCAGCCAGTTCACCGCGGGGGACAGTGGGGCAGATACGCAGTATTTT. This gives the protein CASSQFTAGDSGADTQYF.

This clonotype showed up many times. This sequence joins TRBV20-1 and TRBJ1-2, with TRBD1 matching 7 bases. Per germline, CDR1 DFQATT and CDR2 SNEGSKA (reference sequence). The CDR3 extends over 17 amino acids. J gave up 2 bases and V 1 base, and 13 bases lay outside the gene matches. As DNA, the CDR3 is TGCAGTGCTAGAGTCTCTGGGACAGCCCCATTAAACTATGGCTACACCTTC. Encoded protein: CSARVSGTAPLNYGYTF.

This clonotype was counted at least ten times. V is TRBV3-1 and J is TRBJ1-1; D is undetermined. Trimming cost V 4 bases and J 1 base, with 10 bases left between them. Germline loops: CDR1 LGHDT, CDR2 YNNKEL (reference sequence). This CDR3 region has 14 residues. DNA of the CDR3: TGTGCCAGCAGCCCGTCCACAGCGAACACTGAAGCTTTCTTT. It yields the protein CASSPSTANTEAFF.

This clonotype was detected only a few times. This chain connects TRBV3-1 to TRBJ1-2; perhaps TRBD1 as D (5 bases). CDR1 LGHDT and CDR2 YNNKEL come from the germline V gene (reference sequence). V was trimmed by 3 bases and J by 10 bases, leaving 21 bases between them. The CDR3 spans 15 residues. The CDR3 region has the DNA TGTGCCAGCAGCCAGGGCGTGGGACCTCTCTTGGCCTACACCTTC. Translation: CASSQGVGPLLAYTF. Drawing the rest from reference TRBV3-1 and TRBJ1-2, the complete variable domain is DTAVSQTPKYLVTQMGNDKSIKCEQNLGHDTMYWYKQDSKKFLKIMFSYNNKELIINETVPNRFSPKSPDKAHLNLHINSLELGDSAVYFCASSQGVGPLLAYTFGSGTRLTVV.

This clonotype appeared many times. The chain employs TRBV10-3 and TRBJ2-3, with 13 bases matching TRBD2. The V and J ends lost 7 bases and 5 bases, in that order; junction bases with no gene match: 6. CDR3 length: 15 amino acids. Looked up from germline, CDR1 is ENHRY and CDR2 is SYGVKD. CDR3 amino acids: CAIKETSGGGDTQYF. The DNA of the CDR3 is TGTGCCATCAAGGAAACTAGCGGGGGGGGAGATACGCAGTATTTT.

This rearrangement joins TRBV2 to TRBJ2-4, with 8 bases lining up with TRBD1. Germline-derived CDR1 and CDR2 are SNHLY and FYNNEI. The CDR3 totals 15 residues. V lost 4 bases to trimming and J lost 0 bases; unmatched junction nucleotides: 2. The CDR3 DNA reads TGTGCCAGCAGTGGGACAGGGCTAGCCAAAAACATTCAGTACTTC. This gives the protein CASSGTGLAKNIQYF.

In its sample, this clonotype was seen many times. V usage is TRBV6-5 and J usage is TRBJ1-2; possible D gene TRBD1, 5 bases. Trimming shortened V by 6 bases and J by 8 bases, and 13 bases separated the two germline ends. This CDR3 is built from 12 residues. Germline V gene data show CDR1 as MNHEY and CDR2 as SVGAGI. In DNA form, the CDR3 reads TGTGCCAGCAGCGGGGCCCCGGGAGGCTACACCTTC. This sequence encodes CASSGAPGGYTF.

In this sample, this clonotype turned up many times. The chain uses TRBV6-6 and TRBJ2-2, with 7 bases matching TRBD1. V was pared by 6 bases and J by 1 base, with 5 bases of the junction left unmatched. This CDR3 comprises 15 residues. CDR1 and CDR2 from the germline V gene are MNHNY and SVGAGI (reference sequence). CDR3 bases: TGTGCCAGCAGCACATGGACAGGGAACACCGGGGAGCTGTTTTTT. Residues: CASSTWTGNTGELFF.

This clonotype was recorded at least ten times. The V gene is TRBV27, the J gene TRBJ1-5, with D maybe TRBD1 (5 bases). This CDR3 has 14 amino acids. Between the trimmed V and J ends, which lost 1 base and 5 bases, there was a span of 9 bases. The V gene's germline CDR1 is MNHEY and CDR2 SMNVEV (reference sequence). The CDR3 spells CASSLWGGDQPQHF. The CDR3 nucleotides read TGTGCCAGCAGTTTATGGGGAGGGGATCAGCCCCAGCATTTT.

The chain links TRBV24-1 to TRBJ2-2; D is possibly TRBD1 (5 bases). CDR1 is KGHDR, CDR2 SFDVKD, per germline. Trimming took 9 bases from V and 0 from J, leaving 7 bases between them. The CDR3 is 13 amino acids. In DNA, the CDR3 is TGTGCCACCGGACAACCGAACACCGGGGAGCTGTTTTTT. Translated, it gives CATGQPNTGELFF.

This clonotype was recorded at least ten times. The gene calls are TRBV6-5 and TRBJ2-5; tentative D call: TRBD2 (6 bases). The CDR3 consists of 16 residues. Trimming removed 3 bases at V and 3 bases at J, with 17 bases between. Germline V gene data show CDR1 as MNHEY and CDR2 as SVGAGI. The CDR3 sequence: CASSYSRAGIKETQYF. In nucleotides, the CDR3 is TGTGCCAGCAGTTATTCCAGGGCGGGGATTAAAGAGACCCAGTACTTC.

There are many counts of this clonotype. The rearrangement uses TRBV20-1 and TRBJ2-7; the match to TRBD1 covers 12 bases. This CDR3 has 14 residues. Losses at the gene ends were 4 bases for V and 5 bases for J; bases not matched to a gene: 6. Germline loops: CDR1 DFQATT, CDR2 SNEGSKA (reference sequence). As DNA, the CDR3 is TGCAGTGCTATTTCCGGGACAGGGGGCGACGAGCAGTACTTC. Translating gives CSAISGTGGDEQYF.

The rearrangement links TRBV4-1 to TRBJ2-7, with no clear D. The germline CDR1 and CDR2 sequences are MGHRA and YSYEKL. V was pared by 4 bases and J by 1 base, with 8 bases between. The CDR3 runs 13 residues. The CDR3, as DNA: TGCGCCAGCAGCCTCGTCCTTTCCTACGAGCAGTACTTC. This translates into CASSLVLSYEQYF.

This clonotype occurred a few times. DNA of the CDR3: TGCGCCAGCAATCTTTGGGGCCCAGCCACTGAAGCTTTCTTT. Its translation: CASNLWGPATEAFF. This chain connects TRBV5-1 to TRBJ1-1; TRBD1 might be the D (5 bases). V lost 6 bases and J lost 4, with 16 bases in between. This CDR3 has 14 residues. The V gene's germline CDR1 is SGHRS and CDR2 YFSETQ.